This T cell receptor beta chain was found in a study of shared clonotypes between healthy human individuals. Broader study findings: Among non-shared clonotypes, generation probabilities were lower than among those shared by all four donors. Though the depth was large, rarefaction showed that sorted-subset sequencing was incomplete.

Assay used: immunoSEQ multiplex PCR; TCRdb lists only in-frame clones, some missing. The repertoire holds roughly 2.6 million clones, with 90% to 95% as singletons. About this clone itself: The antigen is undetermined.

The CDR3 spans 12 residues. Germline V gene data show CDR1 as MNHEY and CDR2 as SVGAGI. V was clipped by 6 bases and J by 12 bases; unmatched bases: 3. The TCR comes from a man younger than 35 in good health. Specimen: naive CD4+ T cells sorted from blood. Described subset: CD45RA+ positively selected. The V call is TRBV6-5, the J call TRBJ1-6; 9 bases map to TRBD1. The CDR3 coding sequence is TGTGCCAGCAGGGGACAGGGTGGACCCCTCCACTTT. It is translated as CASRGQGGPLHF.